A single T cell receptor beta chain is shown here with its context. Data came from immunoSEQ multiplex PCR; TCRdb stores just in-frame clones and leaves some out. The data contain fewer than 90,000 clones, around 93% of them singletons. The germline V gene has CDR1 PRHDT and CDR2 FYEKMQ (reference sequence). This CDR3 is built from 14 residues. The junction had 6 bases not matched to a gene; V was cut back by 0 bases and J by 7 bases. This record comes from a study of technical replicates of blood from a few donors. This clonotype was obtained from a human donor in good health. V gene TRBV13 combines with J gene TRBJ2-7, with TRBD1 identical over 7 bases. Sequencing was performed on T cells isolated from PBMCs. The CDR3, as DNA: TGTGCCAGCAGCTTAGGTACAGGGGTTGGGGAGCAGTACTTC. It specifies CASSLGTGVGEQYF.